These 18 T cell receptor beta chains were all obtained from the same sample, sequenced in a study of blood T cell repertoires in COVID-19. Measured with immunoSEQ multiplex PCR; TCRdb has only the in-frame clones, and not every one. The sample carries around 270,000 clones, around 89% recorded once. Sequencing was performed on peripheral blood. These receptor sequences come from a man aged 25-45 years with acute or convalescent COVID-19.

V is TRBV19 and J is TRBJ2-4, with 8 positions matching TRBD1. The CDR3 extends over 16 amino acids. The junction had 13 bases not matched to a gene; V was cut back by 6 bases and J by 6 bases. The germline CDR1 and CDR2 sequences are LNHDA and SQIVND (reference sequence). The CDR3 protein is CASRPPRDRSPNIQYF. CDR3 coding DNA: TGTGCCAGTAGGCCTCCCCGGGACAGGTCTCCAAACATTCAGTACTTC.

This clone was found once. The V gene is TRBV19, the J gene TRBJ2-2; D is possibly TRBD2 (6 bases). The V and J ends lost 5 bases and 5 bases respectively, with 15 bases between them. The CDR3 length is 15 residues. Germline CDR1 LNHDA, CDR2 SQIVND (reference sequence). This chain's CDR3 is CASSSRVGRTGELFF. CDR3 bases: TGTGCCAGTAGTTCCAGGGTAGGGAGGACCGGGGAGCTGTTTTTT. Using reference TRBV19 and TRBJ2-2 for the parts outside the CDR3, the full variable domain is DGGITQSPKYLFRKEGQNVTLSCEQNLNHDAMYWYRQDPGQGLRLIYYSQIVNDFQKGDIAEGYSVSREKKESFPLTVTSAQKNPTAFYLCASSSRVGRTGELFFGEGSRLTVL.

This clone was observed once. The V gene is TRBV28, the J gene TRBJ2-2; D is perhaps TRBD2 (6 bases). The CDR3 totals 15 residues. Germline lookup yields CDR1 MDHEN and CDR2 SYDVKM. The ends were cut back, 7 bases at V and 4 bases at J, with 16 bases in the middle. The CDR3 is CASTLFGGLTGELFF. Written as DNA, the CDR3 is TGTGCCAGCACCCTTTTCGGGGGACTCACCGGGGAGCTGTTTTTT.

The chain recombines TRBV29-1 with TRBJ2-7, with D unresolved. The CDR3 has 12 residues. Germline CDR1 and CDR2: SQVTM and ANQGSEA. Trimming removed 6 bases at V and 3 bases at J, with 12 bases between. In nucleotides, the CDR3 is TGCAGCGTCCTTAGAGGTAGCTACGAGCAGTACTTC. Translated, it gives CSVLRGSYEQYF.

This chain joins TRBV5-1 and TRBJ2-1; 13 nucleotides match TRBD2. CDR1 is SGHRS and CDR2 is YFSETQ in the germline V gene. Trimming at V came to 5 bases and at J to 1 base, leaving 6 bases not matched to a gene. The CDR3 spans 17 residues. CDR3 bases: TGCGCCAGCAGGTTCGGGACTAGCGGGACGTCCTACAATGAGCAGTTCTTC. Translation: CASRFGTSGTSYNEQFF.

The chain joins TRBV19 to TRBJ1-4; 7 bases map to TRBD1. The CDR3 loop spans 15 amino acids. Germline-derived CDR1 and CDR2 are LNHDA and SQIVND (reference sequence). V lost 6 bases to trimming and J lost 5 bases; unmatched junction nucleotides: 9. CDR3 DNA: TGTGCCAGTAGGAATCTCGGACAGGTGAATGAAAAACTGTTTTTT. It codes for CASRNLGQVNEKLFF.

The rearrangement links TRBV6-4 to TRBJ2-7; 10 nucleotides agree with TRBD2. V lost 8 bases, J lost 3 bases, and 16 bases stayed unmatched. CDR3 length: 17 amino acids. The germline gives CDR1 MRHNA, CDR2 SNTAGT. Here the CDR3 reads CASPSTLSGGLNYEQYF. The DNA for the CDR3 is TGTGCCAGCCCCTCAACGCTTAGCGGGGGGTTGAACTACGAGCAGTACTTC.

This sequence joins TRBV7-3 and TRBJ1-5, with D maybe TRBD1 (5 bases). The CDR3 sequence is 13 residues long. V was cut by 3 bases and J by 4 bases, with 7 bases left in between. Per germline, CDR1 SGHTA and CDR2 FQGTGA. CDR3 loop: CASSLGQNQPQHF. In DNA, the CDR3 is TGTGCCAGCAGCTTGGGGCAAAATCAGCCCCAGCATTTT.

The genes are TRBV11-2 and TRBJ2-7; D unclear. The germline V gene has CDR1 SGHAT and CDR2 FQNNGV. The CDR3 contains 14 residues. Trimming took 3 bases from V and 1 from J, leaving 10 bases between them. CDR3 nucleotides: TGTGCCAGCAGCTTGTCAGACTCTTCCTACGAGCAGTACTTC. It is translated as CASSLSDSSYEQYF.

The chain recombines TRBV6-5 with TRBJ1-2; 10 bases match TRBD1. After removal of 8 bases from V and 7 bases from J, the junction contained 10 bases not matched to a gene. The CDR3 covers 14 residues. The germline CDR1 and CDR2 sequences are MNHEY and SVGAGI. CDR3 sequence: CASGTGDSPSGYTF. The DNA of the CDR3 is TGTGCCAGCGGGACAGGGGATTCTCCGAGTGGCTACACCTTC.

V and J are TRBV2 and TRBJ1-2; 8 bases are shared with TRBD1. The CDR3 has 14 residues. V trimming: 5 bases; J trimming: 8 bases; junction bases outside the gene matches: 10. Germline CDR1 is SNHLY and CDR2 is FYNNEI. The CDR3 region is CASSRDRFMSGYTF. In nucleotides, the CDR3 is TGTGCCAGCAGTAGGGACAGGTTTATGTCCGGCTACACCTTC.

This clone showed up just a few times. The chain carries TRBV25-1 and TRBJ1-2; no firm D call. V lost 2 bases to trimming and J lost 8 bases, with 15 bases between them. The CDR3 has 14 residues. In germline, CDR1 is MGHDK, CDR2 SYGVNS. As DNA, the CDR3 is TGTGCCAGCAGTGAAACCGGGTCCCCCAGCGGCTACACCTTC. Its translation: CASSETGSPSGYTF.

The chain recombines TRBV29-1 with TRBJ1-1; TRBD1 might be the D (5 bases). Germline CDR1 is SQVTM and CDR2 is ANQGSEA. The CDR3 covers 14 residues. Trimming stripped 4 bases from V and 7 bases from J, with 19 bases between. CDR3 nucleotide sequence: TGCAGCGTTGGCCTACAGGACGGAGCCGTTGAAGCTTTCTTT. This sequence encodes CSVGLQDGAVEAFF.

This rearrangement joins TRBV6-5 to TRBJ2-2; no reliable D call. Trimming took off 6 bases at V and 2 bases at J, with 7 bases between the two ends. Germline CDR1 is MNHEY and CDR2 is SVGAGI. The CDR3 sequence is 13 residues long. This CDR3 is CASSTTNTGELFF. The DNA for the CDR3 is TGTGCCAGCAGCACTACTAACACCGGGGAGCTGTTTTTT.

J is TRBJ2-7 and V is TRBV25-1, with 7 bases identical to TRBD1. Losses at the gene ends were 2 bases for V and 1 base for J; bases not matched to a gene: 11. The CDR3 sequence is 17 residues long. Per germline, CDR1 MGHDK and CDR2 SYGVNS. CDR3 sequence: CASSEGSRVRGSYEQYF. The CDR3 DNA sequence: TGTGCCAGCAGTGAAGGGTCCCGTGTCAGGGGGTCCTACGAGCAGTACTTC.

This clone was detected only once. The genes are TRBV11-2 and TRBJ1-1; D gene unclear. With 2 bases removed from V and 0 bases from J, the gap between germline ends came to 10 bases. This CDR3 has 15 amino acids. The germline V gene has CDR1 SGHAT and CDR2 FQNNGV. The CDR3 sequence: CASSLTQSLNTEAFF. The CDR3, as DNA: TGTGCCAGCAGCTTAACCCAGTCGCTGAACACTGAAGCTTTCTTT.

The table lists this clone with a few counts. The chain combines TRBV11-1 with TRBJ2-1; maybe TRBD2 (5 bases). CDR1 and CDR2 from the germline V gene are SGHAT and FQDESV (reference sequence). CDR3 length: 15 residues. V lost 5 bases to trimming and J lost 0 bases, with 11 bases between them. In nucleotides, the CDR3 is TGTGCCAGCAGCCGCGACTATCCCTCCTACAATGAGCAGTTCTTC. Residues: CASSRDYPSYNEQFF.

Turning to this clone: The sample carries other DNA sequences with the same CDR3. The genes are TRBV19 and TRBJ1-1; TRBD1 agrees at 7 bases. CDR3 length: 12 residues. From germline, CDR1 is LNHDA and CDR2 SQIVND (reference sequence). The V segment lost 9 bases and the J segment 3 bases; nucleotides outside the gene matches: 4. The CDR3 loop is CASRTGDTEAFF. CDR3 nucleotides: TGTGCCAGCAGAACAGGGGACACTGAAGCTTTCTTT.